These T cell receptor beta chains were read from a single sample in a study of T cell responses to AZD1222 COVID-19 vaccine. Using immunoSEQ multiplex PCR, the repertoire was profiled, and TCRdb retains in-frame clones only, with some absent. This table has about 140,000 clones, 89% appearing once. The sample was peripheral blood, taken on day 0 of AZD1222 vaccination. Every receptor here comes from an adult in good health. CDR3s include the opening cysteine and the closing phenylalanine or tryptophan. Each record gives: clone size, J gene, V gene, D gene, CDR3 protein, CDR3 DNA. A D gene is named only where the DNA matches it firmly. Part of the rows lack a size; the others show once, few, many or a class for expanded clones.

size: -; J: TRBJ1-2; V: TRBV5-1; D: -; CDR3: CASSLGIDGTVHGYTF; DNA: TGCGCCAGCAGCTTGGGTATAGACGGGACGGTTCATGGCTACACCTTC
size: -; J: TRBJ1-1; V: TRBV12-5; D: TRBD1; CDR3: CASGLATGARAFF; DNA: TGTGCTAGTGGTTTGGCTACAGGGGCTCGTGCTTTCTTT
size: -; J: TRBJ2-7; V: TRBV4-2; D: -; CDR3: CASSQDRGPNRGEQYF; DNA: TGTGCCAGCAGCCAAGATAGAGGGCCGAATCGAGGCGAGCAGTACTTC
size: once; J: TRBJ1-1; V: TRBV2; D: -; CDR3: CASSDPGGEGTEAFF; DNA: TGTGCCAGCAGTGATCCCGGCGGGGAAGGCACTGAAGCTTTCTTT
size: -; J: TRBJ1-2; V: TRBV6-5; D: -; CDR3: CASSASLSWHGYTF; DNA: TGTGCCAGCAGCGCCTCTCTCAGTTGGCATGGCTACACCTTC
size: -; J: TRBJ2-7; V: TRBV4-1; D: -; CDR3: CASSQADRDYYEQYF; DNA: TGCGCCAGCAGCCAAGCGGACAGGGACTACTACGAGCAGTACTTC
size: few; J: TRBJ1-2; V: TRBV5-1; D: TRBD1; CDR3: CASSHGWTGEGDGYTF; DNA: TGCGCCAGCAGCCATGGTTGGACAGGGGAGGGGGATGGCTACACCTTC
size: -; J: TRBJ2-7; V: TRBV5-1; D: TRBD2; CDR3: CASTLAGGTYEQYF; DNA: TGCGCCAGCACTCTAGCGGGGGGTACCTACGAGCAGTACTTC
size: -; J: TRBJ1-5; V: TRBV7-9; D: -; CDR3: CASSSRENQPQHF; DNA: TGTGCCAGCAGCTCGAGAGAAAATCAGCCCCAGCATTTT
size: -; J: TRBJ2-5; V: TRBV19; D: -; CDR3: CASARRYQETQYF; DNA: TGTGCCAGTGCTCGGAGGTACCAAGAGACCCAGTACTTC
size: -; J: TRBJ1-4; V: TRBV7-8; D: TRBD1; CDR3: CASSQTGGLEKLFF; DNA: TGTGCCAGCAGCCAGACAGGGGGCCTTGAAAAACTGTTTTTT
size: few; J: TRBJ2-5; V: TRBV5-1; D: TRBD2; CDR3: CASSLGGLAGGEETQYF; DNA: TGCGCCAGCAGCTTGGGAGGGCTAGCGGGGGGAGAAGAGACCCAGTACTTC
size: -; J: TRBJ2-7; V: TRBV7-8; D: TRBD1; CDR3: CASSSRTGDSYEQYF; DNA: TGTGCCAGCAGCTCCAGAACAGGGGACTCCTACGAGCAGTACTTC
size: -; J: TRBJ1-2; V: TRBV20-1; D: -; CDR3: CSARHVYGYTF; DNA: TGCAGTGCTAGGCACGTCTATGGCTACACCTTC
size: -; J: TRBJ2-1; V: TRBV28; D: -; CDR3: CASSPDSEVNNEQFF; DNA: TGTGCCAGCAGCCCCGACTCGGAAGTCAACAATGAGCAGTTCTTC
size: -; J: TRBJ1-5; V: TRBV28; D: -; CDR3: CASSLRQGTQPQHF; DNA: TGTGCCAGCAGTTTGAGGCAGGGCACTCAGCCCCAGCATTTT
size: -; J: TRBJ1-2; V: TRBV5-1; D: -; CDR3: CASSLGREGDGYTF; DNA: TGCGCCAGCAGCTTGGGCCGGGAGGGGGATGGCTACACCTTC
size: once; J: TRBJ2-2; V: TRBV28; D: TRBD2; CDR3: CASKTSGTNTGELFF; DNA: TGTGCCAGCAAGACTAGCGGTACGAACACCGGGGAGCTGTTTTTT
size: -; J: TRBJ2-7; V: TRBV6-2/TRBV6-3; D: TRBD2; CDR3: CASSSLTRTSGSTHSYEQYF; DNA: TGTGCCAGCAGTTCCCTAACCCGGACTAGCGGGAGCACCCACTCCTACGAGCAGTACTTC
size: -; J: TRBJ1-1; V: TRBV27; D: TRBD1; CDR3: CASSAKQGKNTEAFF; DNA: TGTGCCAGCAGTGCTAAACAGGGGAAGAACACTGAAGCTTTCTTT
size: -; J: TRBJ2-1; V: TRBV9; D: -; CDR3: CASSVGASSYNEQFF; DNA: TGTGCCAGCAGCGTAGGAGCGTCCTCCTACAATGAGCAGTTCTTC
size: once; J: TRBJ1-4; V: TRBV5-1; D: -; CDR3: CASSPSTAGSEKLFF; DNA: TGCGCCAGCAGCCCCTCCACCGCTGGTAGTGAAAAACTGTTTTTT
size: -; J: TRBJ2-7; V: TRBV29-1; D: TRBD2; CDR3: CSVRGQKAGAEQYF; DNA: TGCAGCGTTCGAGGTCAAAAAGCGGGAGCCGAGCAGTACTTC
size: -; J: TRBJ2-3; V: TRBV5-1; D: -; CDR3: CASSDLGTRRVNTQYF; DNA: TGCGCCAGCAGCGATCTCGGGACCCGCAGGGTAAATACGCAGTATTTT
size: -; J: TRBJ1-3; V: TRBV7-9; D: TRBD1; CDR3: CASSLPLTGGVGNTIYF; DNA: TGTGCCAGCAGCTTACCCCTTACAGGGGGCGTTGGAAACACCATATATTTT
size: -; J: TRBJ1-1; V: TRBV10-3; D: -; CDR3: CAISALPDRSNTEAFF; DNA: TGTGCCATCAGTGCTCTTCCGGACAGATCGAACACTGAAGCTTTCTTT
size: -; J: TRBJ1-5; V: TRBV11-2; D: TRBD1; CDR3: CASSADRGQPQHF; DNA: TGTGCCAGCAGCGCCGACAGGGGCCAGCCCCAGCATTTT
size: -; J: TRBJ2-7; V: TRBV10-2; D: TRBD2; CDR3: CASPKGLAGDSLEQYF; DNA: TGCGCCAGCCCGAAAGGACTAGCGGGGGATTCCTTGGAGCAGTACTTC
size: -; J: TRBJ1-3; V: TRBV2; D: -; CDR3: CATTGLAGNTIYF; DNA: TGTGCCACCACGGGACTTGCCGGAAACACCATATATTTT
size: -; J: TRBJ1-5; V: TRBV9; D: TRBD1; CDR3: CASSAGQKNQPQHF; DNA: TGTGCCAGCAGCGCGGGACAGAAAAATCAGCCCCAGCATTTT
size: -; J: TRBJ2-7; V: TRBV6-5; D: TRBD1; CDR3: CASRRGQGIYEQYF; DNA: TGTGCCAGCAGGCGGGGACAGGGGATCTACGAGCAGTACTTC
size: -; J: TRBJ1-2; V: TRBV4-1; D: TRBD1; CDR3: CASSQDSDRRTGYTF; DNA: TGCGCCAGCAGCCAAGACTCGGACAGGCGGACGGGCTACACCTTC
size: -; J: TRBJ2-5; V: TRBV7-9; D: -; CDR3: CASSLAFLGGRETQYF; DNA: TGTGCCAGCAGCTTAGCGTTTCTGGGAGGTAGAGAGACCCAGTACTTC
size: -; J: TRBJ1-2; V: TRBV30; D: TRBD1; CDR3: CAWAPDRGNYGYTF; DNA: TGTGCCTGGGCCCCGGACAGGGGAAACTATGGCTACACCTTC
size: -; J: TRBJ1-3; V: TRBV3-1/TRBV3-2; D: -; CDR3: CASSPLDAGNTIYF; DNA: TGTGCCAGCAGCCCCTTGGATGCTGGAAACACCATATATTTT
size: -; J: TRBJ1-5; V: TRBV2; D: -; CDR3: CASRGLTGINQPQHF; DNA: TGTGCCAGCAGGGGATTGACAGGAATCAATCAGCCCCAGCATTTT
size: -; J: TRBJ2-3; V: TRBV5-1; D: TRBD2; CDR3: CASSPVGLTSTDTQYF; DNA: TGCGCCAGCAGCCCGGTGGGACTAACGAGCACAGATACGCAGTATTTT
size: -; J: TRBJ2-1; V: TRBV19; D: -; CDR3: CASSIDPSEQFF; DNA: TGTGCCAGTAGTATAGATCCGAGTGAGCAGTTCTTC
size: -; J: TRBJ2-7; V: TRBV11-2; D: -; CDR3: CASSLSAGSYEQYF; DNA: TGTGCCAGCAGCTTATCCGCCGGCTCCTACGAGCAGTACTTC
size: -; J: TRBJ1-1; V: TRBV7-9; D: TRBD1; CDR3: CASSLVLTGGNKDTEAFF; DNA: TGTGCCAGCAGCTTGGTCTTGACAGGGGGCAACAAGGACACTGAAGCTTTCTTT
size: -; J: TRBJ1-2; V: TRBV19; D: -; CDR3: CASSIGGTDGYTF; DNA: TGTGCCAGTAGTATAGGGGGGACGGATGGCTACACCTTC
size: -; J: TRBJ1-1; V: TRBV7-9; D: -; CDR3: CASQFLETEAFF; DNA: TGTGCCAGCCAGTTCCTAGAGACTGAAGCTTTCTTT
size: -; J: TRBJ1-1; V: TRBV11-3; D: -; CDR3: CASSGRDLGNTEAFF; DNA: TGTGCCAGCAGCGGCAGGGACCTCGGGAACACTGAAGCTTTCTTT
size: -; J: TRBJ2-3; V: TRBV7-2; D: -; CDR3: CASSLGLYRRTDTQYF; DNA: TGTGCCAGCAGCTTAGGATTATACAGGCGCACAGATACGCAGTATTTT
size: -; J: TRBJ1-5; V: TRBV11-3; D: -; CDR3: CASSLDWATYSNQPQHF; DNA: TGTGCCAGCAGCTTAGACTGGGCAACTTATAGCAATCAGCCCCAGCATTTT